One sample yielded the 25 T cell receptor beta chains listed below, sequenced in a study of early T cells in non-severe SARS-CoV-2 infection. One entry per CDR3 protein, called by TCRdb with MiXCR from the 5' RACE reads. Counted here are roughly 100,000 distinct CDR3 sequences, roughly 14% occurring once; the ten biggest clones make up approximately 6.4%. The sample was whole blood. These receptors were collected from an adult who was a healthcare worker with PCR-confirmed SARS-CoV-2 infection or an uninfected control (not recorded which).

This clonotype has a handful of counts. The chain combines TRBV18 with TRBJ1-3; TRBD1 agrees at 7 bases. V was pared by 3 bases and J by 1 base, with 0 bases of the junction left unmatched. The CDR3 loop spans 14 amino acids. The germline V gene has CDR1 KGHSH and CDR2 LQKENI. The CDR3 region is CASSPDRSGNTIYF. The CDR3 DNA sequence: TGTGCCAGCTCACCGGACAGGTCTGGAAACACCATATATTTT.

This clonotype appeared a few times. The chain is built from TRBV6-1 and TRBJ2-7; TRBD1 matches at 9 bases. Germline CDR1 reads MNHNS; CDR2 reads SASEGT. V shed 8 bases, J shed 6 bases, and the junction held 11 bases outside the gene matches. The CDR3 spans 14 residues. This CDR3 reads CASFRGQGIGEQYF. CDR3 nucleotide sequence: TGTGCCAGCTTTAGGGGACAGGGTATTGGCGAGCAGTACTTC.

As regards this clonotype: A much larger clone lies one base from this, so it may be a read error. The chain joins TRBV10-3 to TRBJ2-7; D is uncertain. This CDR3 comprises 13 residues. Germline-derived CDR1 and CDR2 are ENHRY and SYGVKD. The ends were cut back, 0 bases at V and 7 bases at J, with 10 bases in the middle. The CDR3 coding sequence is TGTGCCATCAGTGAGTCGGGAAACGCTGAGCAGTACTTC. Amino acids: CAISESGNAEQYF.

The CDR3 is CAWSPQDRGSTEAFF. The CDR3 DNA reads TGTGCCTGGAGTCCCCAGGACCGAGGGAGCACTGAAGCTTTCTTT. V and J are TRBV30 and TRBJ1-1; D gene uncertain. The germline V gene has CDR1 GTSNPN and CDR2 SVGIG (reference sequence). Trimming removed 2 bases at V and 4 bases at J, with 17 bases between. The length of the CDR3 is 15 residues.

The rearrangement uses TRBV10-3 and TRBJ1-3, with D maybe TRBD1 (6 bases). The CDR3 runs to 11 residues. V was clipped by 8 bases and J by 4 bases, with 6 bases between them. Germline CDR1 is ENHRY and CDR2 is SYGVKD. The CDR3 sequence is CAIGQGNTIYF. As DNA, the CDR3 is TGTGCCATCGGACAGGGAAACACCATATATTTT.

This chain uses TRBV4-2 with TRBJ2-1; D is possibly TRBD2 (5 bases). The length of the CDR3 is 14 residues. Germline lookup yields CDR1 LGHNA and CDR2 YNFKEQ. V lost 3 bases and J 5 bases, leaving 11 bases between the germline ends. Written as DNA, the CDR3 is TGTGCCAGCAGCCAGGAGCGGAAAAACAATGAGCAGTTCTTC. Translating it yields CASSQERKNNEQFF.

The J gene is TRBJ2-7, the V gene TRBV2; D perhaps matches TRBD2 (6 bases). Trimming took 7 bases from V and 2 from J, leaving 12 bases between them. The V gene's germline CDR1 is SNHLY and CDR2 FYNNEI. This CDR3 spans 13 amino acids. CDR3 in DNA: TGTGCCAGCATCGGGAGCAAAACCTACGAGCAGTACTTC. This sequence encodes CASIGSKTYEQYF.

This clonotype was detected ten times or more. V is TRBV12-3 or TRBV12-4 and J is TRBJ2-7, with 8 positions matching TRBD1. V lost 6 bases and J lost 6; bases outside the gene matches: 4. This CDR3 region has 12 residues. The CDR3 sequence is CASSRTGIEQYF. The CDR3 nucleotides are TGTGCCAGCAGCCGGACAGGGATCGAGCAGTACTTC.

This clonotype came up many times. The chain employs TRBV10-3 and TRBJ2-3; the D gene is possibly TRBD2 (5 bases). V lost 8 bases and J 2 bases, leaving 8 bases between the germline ends. This CDR3 region has 12 residues. Per germline, CDR1 ENHRY and CDR2 SYGVKD. The CDR3 here is CAIRDFTDTQYF. For the CDR3, the DNA is TGTGCCATCCGGGATTTCACAGATACGCAGTATTTT.

The chain is built from TRBV20-1 and TRBJ2-7; D may be TRBD2 (6 bases). The length of the CDR3 is 14 residues. The V and J ends lost 0 bases and 2 bases respectively, with 11 bases between them. The germline CDR1 and CDR2 sequences are DFQATT and SNEGSKA (reference sequence). The CDR3 sequence: CSARDGIAAYEQYF. The CDR3 bases are TGCAGTGCTAGAGATGGAATAGCGGCCTACGAGCAGTACTTC.

This clonotype was counted only a few times. It is unclear where the CDR3 begins or ends on the DNA, so no DNA is shown, and the CDR3 is as TCRdb lists it. The chain is built from TRBV21-1 and TRBJ2-3; no DNA check was done on the table's D call, TRBD1. TRBV21-1 is a pseudogene segment. The CDR3 totals 17 residues, both ends included. CDR3 region: CASANWGTGISTDTQYF.

The chain couples TRBV9 to TRBJ2-2; D may be TRBD2 (7 bases). With 4 bases removed from V and 3 bases from J, the gap between germline ends came to 16 bases. There are 16 residues in the CDR3. Germline CDR1 is SGDLS and CDR2 is YYNGEE. Written as DNA, the CDR3 is TGTGCCAGCAGCCCGCGGGCGGGGGCAGACACCGGGGAGCTGTTTTTT. Its translation: CASSPRAGADTGELFF.

This clonotype was counted many times. This chain joins TRBV20-1 and TRBJ2-2; the D gene is possibly TRBD2 (5 bases). V was shortened by 0 bases and J by 1 base, with 9 bases between the two germline ends. CDR3 length equals 15 residues. Germline CDR1 is DFQATT and CDR2 is SNEGSKA (reference sequence). Here the CDR3 reads CSARDPGGNTGELFF. In nucleotides, the CDR3 is TGCAGTGCTAGAGATCCAGGAGGGAACACCGGGGAGCTGTTTTTT.

This clonotype was picked up a small number of times. The chain carries TRBV11-2 and TRBJ2-3; a possible D gene is TRBD2 (5 bases). V lost 2 bases to trimming and J lost 13 bases, with 10 bases between them. This CDR3 spans 11 amino acids. From germline, CDR1 is SGHAT and CDR2 FQNNGV. CDR3 amino acids: CASSLRGPEYF. The CDR3 DNA follows: TGTGCCAGCAGCTTACGGGGTCCGGAGTATTTT. The whole variable domain, filled in from reference TRBV11-2 and TRBJ2-3, reads EAGVAQSPRYKIIEKRQSVAFWCNPISGHATLYWYQQILGQGPKLLIQFQNNGVVDDSQLPKDRFSAERLKGVDSTLKIQPAKLEDSAVYLCASSLRGPEYFGPGTRLTVL.

This chain's CDR3 is CATSDLAASSYNEQFF. The CDR3 nucleotides are TGTGCCACCAGTGATTTGGCGGCGAGCTCCTACAATGAGCAGTTCTTC. The J gene is TRBJ2-1, the V gene TRBV24-1; no reliable D call. Germline-derived CDR1 and CDR2 are KGHDR and SFDVKD. V was cut by 0 bases and J by 0 bases, with 8 bases left in between. The CDR3 covers 16 residues.

V and J are TRBV4-1 and TRBJ2-2, with 10 bases that match TRBD1. J gave up 3 bases and V 4 bases, and 2 bases lay outside the gene matches. CDR1 and CDR2 (germline): MGHRA, YSYEKL. The CDR3 covers 15 residues. CDR3 sequence (DNA): TGCGCCAGCAGCCGCGGACAGGGGGACACCGGGGAGCTGTTTTTT. This sequence encodes CASSRGQGDTGELFF.

Only a few counts were recorded for this clonotype. V is TRBV19 and J is TRBJ1-4; the D is unclear. The CDR3 sequence is 15 residues long. Germline V gives CDR1 LNHDA, CDR2 SQIVND (reference sequence). V was shortened by 6 bases and J by 0 bases, with 11 bases between the two germline ends. The CDR3, as DNA: TGTGCCAGTAGGAGCACCGGGGCAACTAATGAAAAACTGTTTTTT. Protein product: CASRSTGATNEKLFF.

This clonotype was seen only a few times. The chain couples TRBV27 to TRBJ1-6; 7 bases agree with TRBD1. Germline V lookup: CDR1 MNHEY, CDR2 SMNVEV (reference sequence). This CDR3 is built from 15 residues. With 8 bases clipped from V and 5 bases from J, the junction kept 9 bases outside the gene matches. In nucleotides, the CDR3 is TGTGCCAGCTCACCCGGGACAGTTAATAATTCACCCCTCCACTTT. Translated, it gives CASSPGTVNNSPLHF.

This rearrangement joins TRBV15 to TRBJ1-2, with 9 bases matching TRBD1. The CDR3 extends over 14 amino acids. The V gene's germline CDR1 is LNHNV and CDR2 YYDKDF (reference sequence). V lost 0 bases, J lost 4 bases, and 0 bases stayed unmatched. This CDR3 reads CATSREQGAYGYTF. CDR3 nucleotides: TGTGCCACCAGCAGAGAACAGGGGGCCTATGGCTACACCTTC.

The chain carries TRBV10-1 and TRBJ2-5, with 11 bases matching TRBD2. This CDR3 is 16 amino acids long. Germline values: CDR1 WNHNN, CDR2 SYGVQD (reference sequence). Trimming at V came to 5 bases and at J to 5 bases, leaving 10 bases not matched to a gene. The CDR3 DNA follows: TGCGCCAGCAGTAATTCCGGGACTAGCGGTCCGGAGACCCAGTACTTC. Translated, it gives CASSNSGTSGPETQYF.

This clonotype was found many times. The genes are TRBV7-9 and TRBJ1-1; TRBD1 matches 7 bases. Germline V gene data show CDR1 as SEHNR and CDR2 as FQNEAQ (reference sequence). There are 12 residues in the CDR3. The V and J ends lost 5 bases and 5 bases, in that order; junction bases with no gene match: 2. The CDR3 nucleotides are TGTGCCAGCAGCCCAGGGGGGACTGAAGCTTTCTTT. Protein sequence: CASSPGGTEAFF.

This chain joins TRBV11-2 and TRBJ2-5; the match to TRBD1 covers 8 bases. Germline V gives CDR1 SGHAT, CDR2 FQNNGV. The CDR3 is 14 amino acids. V was clipped by 5 bases and J by 4 bases; unmatched bases: 6. CDR3 region: CASSPPDRAETQYF. CDR3 DNA: TGTGCCAGCAGCCCACCGGACAGGGCAGAGACCCAGTACTTC.

This clonotype was detected only a few times. CDR3 DNA: TGTGCCAGCAGCCAAGACTTTGAGGGATGGGAGCAGTACTTC. This gives the protein CASSQDFEGWEQYF. This chain joins TRBV3-1 and TRBJ2-7; perhaps TRBD2 as D (5 bases). The CDR3 loop spans 14 amino acids. Trimming took off 0 bases at V and 7 bases at J, with 13 bases between the two ends. From germline, CDR1 is LGHDT and CDR2 YNNKEL (reference sequence).

This clonotype was recorded a few times. Here the CDR3 reads CASSLTGFANQPQHF. CDR3 bases: TGTGCCAGCAGTTTGACAGGGTTCGCCAATCAGCCCCAGCATTTT. The chain is built from TRBV28 and TRBJ1-5, with 7 bases fitting TRBD1. There are 15 residues in the CDR3. J lost 3 bases, V lost 3 bases, and 5 bases had no gene match. Germline V CDR1 and CDR2: MDHEN, SYDVKM.

This clonotype was detected a few times. The chain is built from TRBV28 and TRBJ2-1, with D uncertain. Germline V gives CDR1 MDHEN, CDR2 SYDVKM. This CDR3 comprises 14 residues. V was trimmed by 3 bases and J by 0 bases, leaving 6 bases between them. CDR3 DNA: TGTGCCAGCAGTTTTGTGGGCTCCTACAATGAGCAGTTCTTC. As protein: CASSFVGSYNEQFF.